The subject of this entry is one TCR beta chain. This entry is derived from a study of T cell responses to AZD1222 COVID-19 vaccine. About the study: Some second doses came at about 4 weeks and others at about 12 weeks; these were pooled.

Clones were read by immunoSEQ multiplex PCR, and TCRdb kept only the in-frame ones, dropping some. The table lists over 150,000 clones, less than 90% of them singletons. V shed 0 bases, J shed 6 bases, and the junction held 6 bases outside the gene matches. CDR1 and CDR2 (germline): MGHRA, YSYEKL. This CDR3 has 17 residues. This TCR was sampled from an adult in good health. Here the sequenced sample was peripheral blood, taken on day 0 of AZD1222 vaccination. The gene calls are TRBV4-1 and TRBJ1-5, with 12 bases identical to TRBD1. CDR3 coding DNA: TGCGCCAGCAGCCAAGACCGGGACAGGGGGCTCGGTCAGCCCCAGCATTTT. Its translation is CASSQDRDRGLGQPQHF.